Each of the 4 T cell receptor beta chains below was sequenced from the same sample in a study of cytomegalovirus exposure and HLA in healthy donors. PCR was performed using 60 Vbeta and 13 Jbeta primers. Libraries were prepared by immunoSEQ multiplex PCR; TCRdb keeps only in-frame clonotypes and omits some of them. The sample has approximately 100,000 clones; roughly 80% are singletons. The material sequenced was PBMCs. The receptors here all came from a female donor in good health and CMV-seronegative.

V and J are TRBV19 and TRBJ2-2; possible D gene TRBD2, 5 bases. Per the germline V gene, CDR1 is LNHDA and CDR2 is SQIVND (reference sequence). V lost 5 bases, J lost 0 bases, and 10 bases lay in between. The CDR3 is made up of 15 amino acids. For the CDR3, the DNA is TGTGCCAGTAGTCTCTCCGGGACGAACACCGGGGAGCTGTTTTTT. As protein: CASSLSGTNTGELFF.

The chain has TRBV4-2 and TRBJ1-5; D not resolved. The germline gives CDR1 LGHNA, CDR2 YNFKEQ. Trimming pared 0 bases from V and 4 bases from J, leaving 7 bases between. There are 14 residues in the CDR3. This CDR3 is CASSQDDLNQPQHF. The CDR3 nucleotides read TGTGCCAGCAGCCAAGATGACTTAAATCAGCCCCAGCATTTT.

The chain joins TRBV19 to TRBJ1-2; 7 bases line up with TRBD1. The V gene's germline CDR1 is LNHDA and CDR2 SQIVND (reference sequence). The CDR3 consists of 15 residues. The ends lost 3 bases at V and 4 bases at J; junction bases unmatched: 8. CDR3 protein: CASSMEGAIGYGYTF. In DNA form, the CDR3 reads TGTGCCAGTAGTATGGAGGGGGCCATCGGCTATGGCTACACCTTC. The full variable domain, in which reference TRBV19 and TRBJ1-2 provide the parts outside the CDR3, is DGGITQSPKYLFRKEGQNVTLSCEQNLNHDAMYWYRQDPGQGLRLIYYSQIVNDFQKGDIAEGYSVSREKKESFPLTVTSAQKNPTAFYLCASSMEGAIGYGYTFGSGTRLTVV.

For the CDR3, the DNA is TGCAGCGCGGGGGGGTCGACGGAGACCCAGTACTTC. Its translation: CSAGGSTETQYF. V usage is TRBV29-1 and J usage is TRBJ2-5; 8 bases align to TRBD2. CDR3 length equals 12 residues. CDR1 is SQVTM, CDR2 ANQGSEA, per germline. The ends lost 7 bases at V and 5 bases at J; junction bases unmatched: 6.